This passage covers 14 T cell receptor beta chains from one sample sequenced in a study of blood T cell repertoires in COVID-19. The data were produced by immunoSEQ multiplex PCR, yet TCRdb's version contains in-frame clones alone and is incomplete. Of some 530,000 clones in the sample, 75% to 90% were seen once. Sequenced input: PBMCs or T cells enriched from blood (not recorded which). Receptor source: a woman aged 60-75 years who had recovered from COVID-19.

The chain links TRBV14 to TRBJ1-6; D ambiguous. Germline V gene lookup returns CDR1 SGHDN and CDR2 FVKESK. The length of the CDR3 is 16 residues. V was shortened by 0 bases and J by 3 bases, with 9 bases between the two germline ends. Here the CDR3 reads CASSQDPQVYNSPLHF. The CDR3 DNA follows: TGTGCCAGCAGCCAAGATCCCCAGGTCTATAATTCACCCCTCCACTTT.

CDR3 sequence (DNA): TGTGCCAGCAGCTCGGGTAATCGCGACGAGCAGTACTTC. The encoded protein is CASSSGNRDEQYF. The rearrangement joins TRBV7-9 to TRBJ2-7; D gene uncertain. V gave up 4 bases and J gave up 5 bases, with 12 bases separating them. The germline CDR1 and CDR2 sequences are SEHNR and FQNEAQ (reference sequence). The length of the CDR3 is 13 residues.

The rearrangement joins TRBV7-9 to TRBJ1-2, with no clear D. There are 14 residues in the CDR3. CDR1 SEHNR and CDR2 FQNEAQ come from the germline V gene (reference sequence). The V end lost 4 bases, the J end lost 6 bases, and 15 bases lay between the germline ends. As DNA, the CDR3 is TGTGCCAGCAGCTACGGCGAGGGAGTCAATGGCTACACCTTC. The encoded protein is CASSYGEGVNGYTF.

This chain links TRBV5-4 with TRBJ1-2; D uncertain. Per germline, CDR1 SGHNT and CDR2 YYREEE (reference sequence). The CDR3 totals 14 residues. V lost 0 bases and J 4 bases, leaving 10 bases between the germline ends. The CDR3 region is CASSLDQRLYGYTF. In nucleotides, the CDR3 is TGTGCCAGCAGCTTGGATCAGCGTCTCTATGGCTACACCTTC.

The chain is built from TRBV7-8 and TRBJ1-5; TRBD1 agrees at 7 bases. V shed 6 bases, J shed 3 bases, and the junction held 17 bases outside the gene matches. Germline CDR1 SGHVS, CDR2 FQNEAQ. CDR3 length equals 18 residues. The CDR3 spells CASSSRTQDRIFNQPQHF. In DNA form, the CDR3 reads TGTGCCAGCAGTTCGCGGACCCAGGACAGGATCTTCAATCAGCCCCAGCATTTT.

CDR3 residues: CASSFVVALNNEQFF. In DNA form, the CDR3 reads TGTGCCAGCAGCTTTGTAGTTGCCCTGAACAATGAGCAGTTCTTC. The J gene is TRBJ2-1, the V gene TRBV5-6; D is uncertain. Germline CDR1 SGHDT, CDR2 YYEEEE. The CDR3 consists of 15 residues. Between the trimmed V and J ends, which lost 2 bases and 5 bases, there was a span of 14 bases.

This chain connects TRBV6-5 to TRBJ1-2, with no clear D. V was cut by 7 bases and J by 3 bases, with 12 bases left in between. The CDR3 consists of 13 residues. Germline assignment: CDR1 MNHEY and CDR2 SVGAGI. The CDR3 DNA follows: TGTGCCAGCAACCCGGTAGCTTACTATGGCTACACCTTC. Translating it yields CASNPVAYYGYTF.

CDR3 loop: CASSSPGILWLNEQFF. CDR3 bases: TGTGCCAGCAGTTCCCCGGGGATTTTGTGGCTCAATGAGCAGTTCTTC. V and J are TRBV7-2 and TRBJ2-1; D possibly corresponds to TRBD2 (5 bases). This CDR3 has 16 residues. V lost 6 bases to trimming and J lost 6 bases, with 21 bases between them. The germline V gene has CDR1 SGHTA and CDR2 FQGNSA.

The chain joins TRBV7-9 to TRBJ2-3; tentatively, D is TRBD1 (6 bases). The CDR3 runs to 15 residues. CDR1 and CDR2 from the germline V gene are SEHNR and FQNEAQ (reference sequence). Trimming removed 4 bases from V and 6 bases from J, with 17 bases in between. The CDR3 protein is CASSSSGARMDTQYF. CDR3 nucleotide sequence: TGTGCCAGCAGCTCGTCAGGGGCTAGGATGGATACGCAGTATTTT.

The chain combines TRBV12-5 with TRBJ1-5, with D perhaps TRBD1 (6 bases). V was trimmed by 3 bases and J by 5 bases, leaving 8 bases between them. Germline V gene sequence: CDR1 LGHNT, CDR2 FRNRAP. This CDR3 has 13 amino acids. In nucleotides, the CDR3 is TGTGCTAGTGGTTTAGGGACACATCAGCCCCAGCATTTT. It codes for CASGLGTHQPQHF.

The rearrangement joins TRBV18 to TRBJ2-3, with D possibly TRBD1 on 5 matching bases. Germline values: CDR1 KGHSH, CDR2 LQKENI. Deletions cut 2 bases from V and 0 bases from J, with 9 bases between. This CDR3 contains 15 residues. The CDR3: CASSPSQASTDTQYF. CDR3 DNA: TGTGCCAGCTCACCATCACAGGCTAGCACAGATACGCAGTATTTT. The whole variable domain, remainder taken from reference TRBV18 and TRBJ2-3, is NAGVMQNPRHLVRRRGQEARLRCSPMKGHSHVYWYRQLPEEGLKFMVYLQKENIIDESGMPKERFSAEFPKEGPSILRIQQVVRGDSAAYFCASSPSQASTDTQYFGPGTRLTVL.

The V gene is TRBV9, the J gene TRBJ2-1, with D hard to call. The CDR3 has 15 residues. V was shortened by 3 bases and J by 0 bases, with 10 bases between the two germline ends. Germline-derived CDR1 and CDR2 are SGDLS and YYNGEE. CDR3 sequence: CASSAILSSYNEQFF. The CDR3 DNA sequence: TGTGCCAGCAGCGCGATACTTAGCTCCTACAATGAGCAGTTCTTC.

The chain has TRBV5-1 and TRBJ1-2; D not resolved. Germline lookup yields CDR1 SGHRS and CDR2 YFSETQ. The CDR3 sequence is 13 residues long. Trimming cost V 0 bases and J 6 bases, with 9 bases left between them. This CDR3 reads CASSLAPEDGYTF. The CDR3 nucleotides read TGCGCCAGCAGCTTGGCCCCAGAGGATGGCTACACCTTC.

The gene calls are TRBV9 and TRBJ1-2; D might be TRBD1 (5 bases). The CDR3 is 14 residues long. CDR1 SGDLS and CDR2 YYNGEE come from the germline V gene. The germline V and J ends were trimmed by 0 bases and 7 bases, with 13 bases remaining between them. The CDR3 DNA follows: TGTGCCAGCAGCGTAGAGGAGGGGCTGGGTGGCTACACCTTC. Translating it yields CASSVEEGLGGYTF.